This T cell receptor (beta chain) was profiled in a study of metastatic and nonmetastatic thyroid tumors. CDR3 length: 16 residues. The V end was cut by 1 base, the J end by 6 bases, with 17 bases between. CDR1 is SGHRS, CDR2 YFSETQ, per germline. No patient had received any treatment before thyroid surgery. This clone occurred once. TCRdb reprocessed the PCR reads using MiXCR. The repertoire holds some 52,000 clones, with around a sixth as singletons. The V and J genes are TRBV5-1 and TRBJ2-1, with TRBD2 as a possible D gene (6 bases). This clonotype originated in a female donor with papillary thyroid cancer or a benign thyroid nodule (not recorded which). Some clones in this sample may be carry-over from other donors' samples. Specimen: blood. The CDR3 sequence is CASSLKGIGSGNEQFF. DNA of the CDR3: TGCGCCAGCAGCTTGAAGGGTATCGGGAGTGGCAATGAGCAGTTCTTC.